The 3 T cell receptor beta chains below were found in one sample sequenced in a study of cytomegalovirus exposure and HLA in healthy donors. PCR amplification relied on 60 Vbeta primers (plus 13 Jbeta primers). Only in-frame clones appear in the TCRdb table, and some are missing; sequencing was by immunoSEQ multiplex PCR. In the table there are 150,000 or so clones, approximately 70% of which are singletons. Sequencing used PBMCs. The receptor source for this set is a woman aged 18-29 years in good health and CMV-seronegative.

The rearrangement links TRBV28 to TRBJ1-5, with D perhaps TRBD1 (6 bases). Germline-derived CDR1 and CDR2 are MDHEN and SYDVKM. V was shortened by 8 bases and J by 2 bases, with 10 bases between the two germline ends. This CDR3 has 13 amino acids. The CDR3 sequence: CASRRQGNQPQHF. The CDR3 DNA reads as TGTGCCAGCCGTCGACAGGGCAATCAGCCCCAGCATTTT.

On this clone: A read error may account for a junction end that differs from germline. The genes are TRBV6-6 and TRBJ2-7, with D uncertain. From germline, CDR1 is MNHNY and CDR2 SVGAGI (reference sequence). The CDR3 spans 15 residues. This CDR3 reads CASSYYLSSSYEQCF. The CDR3 region has the DNA TGTGCCAGCAGTTACTATCTCAGTAGCTCCTACGAGCAGTGCTTC.

This clone was observed a few times. The V call is TRBV11-2, the J call TRBJ1-5; D is ambiguous. CDR3 length: 16 amino acids. Germline loops: CDR1 SGHAT, CDR2 FQNNGV. V dropped 0 bases and J dropped 7 bases, with 16 bases sitting between them. The CDR3 here is CASSLDLEPPGQPQHF. CDR3 in DNA: TGTGCCAGCAGCTTAGATCTGGAACCCCCGGGGCAGCCCCAGCATTTT.